In this sample, the clone carrying this T cell receptor (beta chain) turned up many times. The antigen is undetermined. This entry comes from a study of identical twins. V lost 3 bases to trimming and J lost 2 bases, with 7 bases between them. The CDR3 spans 13 residues. Germline V gene data show CDR1 as MGHRA and CDR2 as YSYEKL. Template switching (which added a universal primer site) was used, and cDNA carried unique molecular identifiers. TCRdb called the 5' RACE reads again in MiXCR, with one record for every CDR3 protein. Of about 700,000 distinct CDR3 sequences in the sample, around 6% are singletons; the top ten hold 1.5% to 2%. Study outcomes and limitations: A cross-sectional statistical analysis, not follow-up of the same donors, supported the conclusions. Excess low generation probability was seen in twin-shared out-of-frame alpha sequences. Analyses of zero insertions could, in part, be confounded by invariant MAIT and iNKT cells.

The receptor's source is a man in his late teens or twenties in good health. J is TRBJ2-5 and V is TRBV4-1; D is unclear. The sample comprised naive T cells sorted from blood. The CDR3 DNA reads as TGCGCCAGCAGCCAGAACCTACAAGAGACCCAGTACTTC. Residues: CASSQNLQETQYF.